This paragraph covers one T cell receptor (beta chain) sequence. Its target is not known. The junction and the germline gene differ at one end; a read error may be behind it. These data originate in a study of tumor and adjacent non-tumor tissue in lung cancer. Study context: Stage I to III disease affected 10 men and roughly five women aged about 31 to 85. Findings of the study overall: Normal lung showed higher cumulative top 100 clone frequency than tumor. TCR diversity was significantly greater in tumor than normal lung tissue.

TCRbeta libraries were built with three rounds of nested PCR, modified from ARM-PCR. Using its own MiXCR run on the multiplex PCR reads, TCRdb lists one record per CDR3 protein. The sample records some 95,000 distinct CDR3 sequences, 75% to 85% being singletons. No cell sorting was done before RNA was extracted from the tissue. The normal lung tissue was taken more than 3 cm from the tumor edge. CDR1 is SGHDT and CDR2 is YYEEEE in the germline V gene. This CDR3 has 14 amino acids. The sequenced sample consisted of distant non-tumor lung tissue. This sequence was found in a man between 60 and 70 years old with small cell lung cancer. The chain links TRBV5-6 to TRBJ2-3; no clear D gene. The chain's CDR3 is CASSPRCSADTQYF. CDR3 coding DNA: TGTGCCAGCAGCCCTCGGTGCTCGGCAGATACGCAATATTTT.